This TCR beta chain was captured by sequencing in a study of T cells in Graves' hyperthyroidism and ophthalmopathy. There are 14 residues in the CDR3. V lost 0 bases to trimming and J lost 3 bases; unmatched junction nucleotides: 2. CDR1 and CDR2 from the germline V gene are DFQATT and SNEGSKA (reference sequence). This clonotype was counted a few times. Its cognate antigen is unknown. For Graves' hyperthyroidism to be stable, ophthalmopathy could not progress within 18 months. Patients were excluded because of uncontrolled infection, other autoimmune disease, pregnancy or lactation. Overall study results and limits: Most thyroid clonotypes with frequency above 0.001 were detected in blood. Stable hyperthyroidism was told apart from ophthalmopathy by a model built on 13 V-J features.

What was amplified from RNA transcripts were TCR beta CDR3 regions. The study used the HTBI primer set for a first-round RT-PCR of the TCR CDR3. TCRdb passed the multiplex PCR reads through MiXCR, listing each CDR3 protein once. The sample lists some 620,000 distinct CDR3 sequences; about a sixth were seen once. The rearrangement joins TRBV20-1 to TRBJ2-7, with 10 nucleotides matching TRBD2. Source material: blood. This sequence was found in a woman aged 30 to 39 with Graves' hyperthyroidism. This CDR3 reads CSARDQREGYEQYF. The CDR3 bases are TGCAGTGCTAGAGATCAGCGGGAGGGCTACGAGCAGTACTTC.